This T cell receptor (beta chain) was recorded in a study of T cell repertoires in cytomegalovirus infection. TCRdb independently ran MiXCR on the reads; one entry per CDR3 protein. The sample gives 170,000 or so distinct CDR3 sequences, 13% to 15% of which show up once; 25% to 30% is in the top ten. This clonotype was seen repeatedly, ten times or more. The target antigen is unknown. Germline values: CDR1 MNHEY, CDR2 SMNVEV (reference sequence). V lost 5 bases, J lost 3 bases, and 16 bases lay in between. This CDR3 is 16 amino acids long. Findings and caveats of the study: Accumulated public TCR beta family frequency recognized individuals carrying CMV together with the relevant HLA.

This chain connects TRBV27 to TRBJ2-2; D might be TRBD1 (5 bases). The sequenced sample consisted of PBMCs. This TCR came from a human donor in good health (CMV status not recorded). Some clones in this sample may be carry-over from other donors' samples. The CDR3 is CASSLRRDRYTGELFF. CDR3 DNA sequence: TGTGCCAGCAGTCTTCGGCGAGACAGATACACCGGGGAGCTGTTTTTT.